These T cell receptor beta chains were read from a single sample in a study of blood T cells in healthy people across ages. One entry per CDR3 protein results from TCRdb running MiXCR on the 5' RACE reads. Among 700,000 to 950,000 distinct CDR3 sequences, nearly 60% were seen once, and the ten largest hold around 20%. The sample consisted of blood. The source of these receptors is a man between 25 and 39 years old in good health. Each CDR3 is given with its conserved first and last residue. The order of the fields is clone size, V gene, J gene, D gene, CDR3 protein, CDR3 DNA. D genes are given only for firm matches. The size entry is marked missing in some rows and otherwise reads once, few, many or a size class.

clone_size: few
v_call: TRBV7-2
j_call: TRBJ2-1
d_call: TRBD2
cdr3_aa: CASSPAGSGGAYNEQFF
cdr3_nt: TGTGCCAGCAGCCCGGCCGGTAGCGGGGGGGCCTACAATGAGCAGTTCTTC

clone_size: few
v_call: TRBV27
j_call: TRBJ2-1
d_call: -
cdr3_aa: CASNHRVVRVNEQFF
cdr3_nt: TGTGCCAGCAATCACCGGGTCGTCAGGGTAAATGAGCAGTTCTTC

clone_size: few
v_call: TRBV7-2
j_call: TRBJ2-1
d_call: -
cdr3_aa: CASSLPGDEQFF
cdr3_nt: TGTGCCAGCAGCCTCCCGGGTGACGAGCAGTTCTTC

clone_size: -
v_call: TRBV9
j_call: TRBJ2-7
d_call: -
cdr3_aa: CASSPQGSNEQYF
cdr3_nt: TGTGCCAGCAGCCCGCAGGGGAGTAACGAGCAGTACTTC

clone_size: -
v_call: TRBV3-1
j_call: TRBJ2-5
d_call: -
cdr3_aa: CASSQDLVGQTQYF
cdr3_nt: TGTGCCAGCAGCCAAGATTTGGTAGGCCAGACCCAGTACTTC

clone_size: -
v_call: TRBV28
j_call: TRBJ2-3
d_call: -
cdr3_aa: CASSFSPRLRGIETDTQYF
cdr3_nt: TGTGCCAGCAGTTTCTCCCCACGACTTAGGGGGATCGAAACAGATACGCAGTATTTT

clone_size: -
v_call: TRBV3-1
j_call: TRBJ2-5
d_call: -
cdr3_aa: CASSRSTDRQETQYF
cdr3_nt: TGTGCCAGCAGTCGATCTACCGACAGGCAAGAGACCCAGTACTTC

clone_size: -
v_call: TRBV3-1
j_call: TRBJ1-2
d_call: -
cdr3_aa: CASRHQLSIVGGYTF
cdr3_nt: TGTGCCAGCAGACACCAACTGTCGATAGTGGGAGGCTACACCTTC

clone_size: -
v_call: TRBV28
j_call: TRBJ1-5
d_call: TRBD1
cdr3_aa: CASRGTEKHQPQHF
cdr3_nt: TGTGCCAGCAGGGGGACAGAAAAGCATCAGCCCCAGCATTTT

clone_size: -
v_call: TRBV12-3/TRBV12-4
j_call: TRBJ1-5
d_call: -
cdr3_aa: CASSSRTPGNQPQHF
cdr3_nt: TGTGCCAGCAGCTCTCGAACGCCAGGCAATCAGCCCCAGCATTTT

clone_size: once
v_call: TRBV20-1
j_call: TRBJ1-4
d_call: TRBD1
cdr3_aa: CSASQGAINEKLFF
cdr3_nt: TGCAGTGCTTCACAGGGGGCAATCAATGAAAAACTGTTTTTT

clone_size: few
v_call: TRBV11-2
j_call: TRBJ2-7
d_call: -
cdr3_aa: CASSLAPGAVNEQYF
cdr3_nt: TGTGCCAGCAGCTTAGCCCCGGGAGCGGTAAACGAGCAGTACTTC

clone_size: -
v_call: TRBV12-3/TRBV12-4
j_call: TRBJ1-1
d_call: -
cdr3_aa: CASTLGVLAFF
cdr3_nt: TGTGCCAGCACCCTGGGGGTTCTCGCTTTCTTT

clone_size: -
v_call: TRBV20-1
j_call: TRBJ2-3
d_call: TRBD2
cdr3_aa: CSAPGTSGSTDTQYF
cdr3_nt: TGCAGTGCCCCGGGGACTAGCGGGAGTACAGATACGCAGTATTTT

clone_size: many
v_call: TRBV29-1
j_call: TRBJ2-7
d_call: -
cdr3_aa: CSVEVGNSYEQYF
cdr3_nt: TGCAGCGTTGAGGTCGGGAACTCCTACGAGCAGTACTTC

clone_size: -
v_call: TRBV10-3
j_call: TRBJ2-7
d_call: -
cdr3_aa: CAIPQSRAGGEQYF
cdr3_nt: TGTGCCATCCCACAGTCCAGGGCCGGAGGCGAGCAGTACTTC

clone_size: -
v_call: TRBV11-2
j_call: TRBJ2-6
d_call: -
cdr3_aa: CASTRAGANVLTF
cdr3_nt: TGTGCCAGCACCCGGGCTGGGGCCAACGTCCTGACTTTC

clone_size: -
v_call: TRBV11-2
j_call: TRBJ2-7
d_call: -
cdr3_aa: CASSLVRGRGGSYEQYF
cdr3_nt: TGTGCCAGCAGCTTAGTTCGTGGCAGGGGAGGGTCCTACGAGCAGTACTTC

clone_size: -
v_call: TRBV5-1
j_call: TRBJ1-1
d_call: TRBD1
cdr3_aa: CASSFGRTGPTEAFF
cdr3_nt: TGCGCCAGCAGCTTTGGCCGGACAGGGCCCACTGAAGCTTTCTTT

clone_size: -
v_call: TRBV20-1
j_call: TRBJ2-3
d_call: TRBD1
cdr3_aa: CSASRQGVRDTQYF
cdr3_nt: TGCAGTGCTAGTAGACAGGGAGTCAGAGATACGCAGTATTTT

clone_size: -
v_call: TRBV5-5
j_call: TRBJ2-3
d_call: TRBD2
cdr3_aa: CASTRTRGTDTQYF
cdr3_nt: TGTGCCAGCACCCGGACTAGAGGTACAGATACGCAGTATTTT

clone_size: -
v_call: TRBV4-2
j_call: TRBJ2-7
d_call: TRBD1
cdr3_aa: CASSQRNTGTEGYEQYF
cdr3_nt: TGTGCCAGCAGCCAGCGGAACACCGGGACAGAAGGCTACGAGCAGTACTTC

clone_size: once
v_call: TRBV4-1
j_call: TRBJ2-7
d_call: -
cdr3_aa: CASSQDWDLSTYEQYF
cdr3_nt: TGCGCCAGCAGCCAAGATTGGGACTTAAGTACCTACGAGCAGTACTTC

clone_size: -
v_call: TRBV7-2
j_call: TRBJ2-5
d_call: -
cdr3_aa: CASSFSPLSQETQYF
cdr3_nt: TGTGCCAGCAGCTTTAGCCCCCTATCCCAAGAGACCCAGTACTTC